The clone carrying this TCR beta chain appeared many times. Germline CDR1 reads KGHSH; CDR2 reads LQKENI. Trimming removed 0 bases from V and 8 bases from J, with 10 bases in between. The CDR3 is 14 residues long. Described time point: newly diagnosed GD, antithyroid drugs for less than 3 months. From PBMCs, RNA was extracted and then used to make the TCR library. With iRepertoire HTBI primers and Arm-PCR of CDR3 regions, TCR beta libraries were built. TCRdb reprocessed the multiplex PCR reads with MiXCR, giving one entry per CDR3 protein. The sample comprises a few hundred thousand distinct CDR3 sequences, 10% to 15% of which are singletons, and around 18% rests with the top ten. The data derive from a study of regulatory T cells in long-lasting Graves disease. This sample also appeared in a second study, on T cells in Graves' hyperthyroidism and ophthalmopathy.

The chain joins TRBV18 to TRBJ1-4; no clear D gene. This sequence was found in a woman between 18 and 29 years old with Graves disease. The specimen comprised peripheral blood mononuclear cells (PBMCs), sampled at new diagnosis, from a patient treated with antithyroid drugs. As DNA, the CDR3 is TGTGCCAGCTCACCACCGGGCCCTAGGGAAAAACTGTTTTTT. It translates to CASSPPGPREKLFF.